One and the same sample provided the 27 T cell receptor beta chains below, sequenced in a study of blood T cell repertoires in COVID-19. Assay used: immunoSEQ multiplex PCR; TCRdb lists only in-frame clones, some missing. The sample shows 250,000 to 300,000 clones, about nine tenths of them seen only once. Sequences were obtained from peripheral blood. The receptors originated from a woman aged 60-75 years with acute or convalescent COVID-19.

The chain links TRBV28 to TRBJ1-6, with D perhaps TRBD1 (6 bases). This CDR3 has 19 amino acids. The germline gives CDR1 MDHEN, CDR2 SYDVKM. V was trimmed by 6 bases and J by 0 bases, leaving 21 bases between them. This CDR3 is CASSPGLGARSSYNSPLHF. Written as DNA, the CDR3 is TGTGCCAGCAGCCCCGGCCTGGGGGCAAGGAGCTCCTATAATTCACCCCTCCACTTT.

The V call is TRBV28, the J call TRBJ2-5; 9 nucleotides agree with TRBD2. Germline CDR1 and CDR2: MDHEN and SYDVKM. With V trimmed by 5 bases and J by 3 bases, 13 bases remained unmatched. CDR3 length: 17 residues. In DNA form, the CDR3 reads TGTGCCAGCAGTACGCCGGGACTAGCCTCGAATGAAGAGACCCAGTACTTC. Protein: CASSTPGLASNEETQYF. The full variable domain, rest sourced from reference TRBV28 and TRBJ2-5, is DVKVTQSSRYLVKRTGEKVFLECVQDMDHENMFWYRQDPGLGLRLIYFSYDVKMKEKGDIPEGYSVSREKKERFSLILESASTNQTSMYLCASSTPGLASNEETQYFGPGTRLLVL.

The J gene is TRBJ1-2, the V gene TRBV6-6; D is uncertain. The CDR3 has 13 amino acids. V was cut by 2 bases and J by 8 bases, with 12 bases left in between. Germline CDR1 is MNHNY and CDR2 is SVGAGI (reference sequence). Here the CDR3 DNA reads TGTGCCAGCAGTTACCAGGAAACGGGGGGCTACACCTTC. Protein sequence: CASSYQETGGYTF.

The V call is TRBV28, the J call TRBJ1-5; D ambiguous. With 6 bases removed from V and 6 bases from J, the gap between germline ends came to 9 bases. This CDR3 has 12 amino acids. Looked up from germline, CDR1 is MDHEN and CDR2 is SYDVKM. As DNA, the CDR3 is TGTGCCAGCAGGCAGGCCGTTCAGCCCCAGCATTTT. This codes for CASRQAVQPQHF.

V gene TRBV12-3 or TRBV12-4 combines with J gene TRBJ1-5; no definite D call. V dropped 3 bases and J dropped 6 bases, with 6 bases sitting between them. CDR3 length: 12 amino acids. The CDR3 region is CASSFPGQPQHF. In DNA form, the CDR3 reads TGTGCCAGCAGTTTTCCCGGTCAGCCCCAGCATTTT.

This chain connects TRBV5-1 to TRBJ2-7; 8 positions match TRBD1. The CDR3 sequence is 13 residues long. V was pared by 3 bases and J by 6 bases, with 5 bases of the junction left unmatched. Germline V lookup: CDR1 SGHRS, CDR2 YFSETQ. Written as DNA, the CDR3 is TGCGCCAGCAGCTATGGACAGGGACGCGAGCAGTACTTC. It codes for CASSYGQGREQYF.

The chain uses TRBV6-2 or TRBV6-3 and TRBJ2-2; D is uncertain. The CDR3 length is 14 residues. CDR1 and CDR2 from the germline V gene are MNHEY and SVGEGT. V was pared by 6 bases and J by 4 bases, with 12 bases between. CDR3 DNA sequence: TGTGCCAGCAGCCCCCGGTCCCCCACCGGGGAGCTGTTTTTT. Translating it yields CASSPRSPTGELFF.

This chain connects TRBV11-3 to TRBJ2-1; D might be TRBD2 (5 bases). The CDR3 is made up of 15 amino acids. Germline V CDR1 and CDR2: SGHNT, YENEEA. Deletions cut 5 bases from V and 4 bases from J, with 15 bases between. CDR3 protein: CASSHAGRRYNEQFF. DNA of the CDR3: TGTGCCAGCAGCCATGCGGGTCGCCGGTACAATGAGCAGTTCTTC.

The chain has TRBV11-2 and TRBJ2-3, with TRBD2 matching 10 bases. The CDR3 spans 19 residues. The germline gives CDR1 SGHAT, CDR2 FQNNGV. V dropped 0 bases and J dropped 0; count of bases not matched to a gene: 9. CDR3 protein: CASSLDGLAGVTSTDTQYF. The CDR3 coding sequence is TGTGCCAGCAGCTTAGACGGCCTAGCGGGGGTGACTAGCACAGATACGCAGTATTTT. Looking up the rest from reference TRBV11-2 and TRBJ2-3 gives the full variable domain: EAGVAQSPRYKIIEKRQSVAFWCNPISGHATLYWYQQILGQGPKLLIQFQNNGVVDDSQLPKDRFSAERLKGVDSTLKIQPAKLEDSAVYLCASSLDGLAGVTSTDTQYFGPGTRLTVL.

The gene calls are TRBV2 and TRBJ1-5, with a possible D match to TRBD1 (5 bases). The germline V gene encodes CDR1 SNHLY and CDR2 FYNNEI. V lost 6 bases to trimming and J lost 6 bases, with 9 bases between them. There are 12 residues in the CDR3. CDR3 nucleotides: TGTGCCAGCAGGGGGGGGTTTCAGCCCCAGCATTTT. It yields the protein CASRGGFQPQHF.

The chain combines TRBV6-5 with TRBJ1-2, with 8 nucleotides matching TRBD1. The V and J ends lost 8 bases and 4 bases, in that order; junction bases with no gene match: 12. CDR1 and CDR2 from the germline V gene are MNHEY and SVGAGI. CDR3 length equals 15 residues. The chain's CDR3 is CASSRDRRRGYGYTF. The CDR3 DNA sequence: TGTGCCAGCTCCCGGGACAGGAGACGGGGCTATGGCTACACCTTC.

The V call is TRBV28, the J call TRBJ2-1, with D maybe TRBD2 (6 bases). This CDR3 region has 15 residues. V was pared by 2 bases and J by 4 bases, with 12 bases between. Germline assignment: CDR1 MDHEN and CDR2 SYDVKM. CDR3 region: CASSLSLATYNEQFF. CDR3 DNA sequence: TGTGCCAGCAGTTTAAGCCTAGCGACATACAATGAGCAGTTCTTC.

The chain employs TRBV4-2 and TRBJ2-7; 7 positions agree with TRBD1. This CDR3 has 14 residues. Germline V gene sequence: CDR1 LGHNA, CDR2 YNFKEQ. Unmatched junction bases numbered 6, after V lost 2 bases and J lost 5 bases. The CDR3 loop reads CASSQKGAGNEQYF. The CDR3 nucleotides are TGTGCCAGCAGCCAAAAGGGGGCCGGGAACGAGCAGTACTTC.

This chain links TRBV19 with TRBJ2-7; no firm D call. Germline-derived CDR1 and CDR2 are LNHDA and SQIVND (reference sequence). V lost 4 bases, J lost 1 base, and 8 bases lay in between. The CDR3 sequence is 13 residues long. The CDR3 loop is CASSNGLSYEQYF. The CDR3 DNA is TGTGCCAGTAGTAACGGGTTATCCTACGAGCAGTACTTC.

This sequence joins TRBV29-1 and TRBJ1-3; D is uncertain. The germline V gene has CDR1 SQVTM and CDR2 ANQGSEA. The CDR3 covers 12 residues. Deletions cut 7 bases from V and 3 bases from J, with 10 bases between. The CDR3 DNA follows: TGCAGCGGTATAGGACTTGGAAACACCATATATTTT. This gives the protein CSGIGLGNTIYF.

This chain uses TRBV7-9 with TRBJ2-7; D is ambiguous. Germline lookup yields CDR1 SEHNR and CDR2 FQNEAQ (reference sequence). This CDR3 is built from 14 residues. The V end was cut by 1 base, the J end by 3 bases, with 10 bases between. The CDR3 nucleotides are TGTGCCAGCAGCTTAGAGGAGATCCACTACGAGCAGTACTTC. This encodes CASSLEEIHYEQYF.

The genes are TRBV7-9 and TRBJ1-1; possible D gene TRBD1, 6 bases. CDR3 length equals 13 residues. Trimming shortened V by 1 base and J by 6 bases, and 9 bases separated the two germline ends. Per germline, CDR1 SEHNR and CDR2 FQNEAQ (reference sequence). The CDR3 DNA follows: TGTGCCAGCAGCTTAGGGGGGACACCTGAAGCTTTCTTT. This sequence encodes CASSLGGTPEAFF.

The rearrangement links TRBV9 to TRBJ2-1; 10 nucleotides agree with TRBD2. In germline, CDR1 is SGDLS, CDR2 YYNGEE. This CDR3 has 15 amino acids. V lost 2 bases to trimming and J lost 2 bases; unmatched junction nucleotides: 1. The CDR3 DNA reads as TGTGCCAGCAGCGTTAGCGGGGGGACCTACAATGAGCAGTTCTTC. It yields the protein CASSVSGGTYNEQFF. Complete variable domain (other parts from reference TRBV9 and TRBJ2-1): DSGVTQTPKHLITATGQRVTLRCSPRSGDLSVYWYQQSLDQGLQFLIQYYNGEERAKGNILERFSAQQFPDLHSELNLSSLELGDSALYFCASSVSGGTYNEQFFGPGTRLTVL.

This chain uses TRBV27 with TRBJ1-6; 10 bases map to TRBD1. There are 16 residues in the CDR3. Losses at the gene ends were 6 bases for V and 4 bases for J; bases not matched to a gene: 6. Per germline, CDR1 MNHEY and CDR2 SMNVEV (reference sequence). The CDR3 spells CASRPGTGAYNSPLHF. The CDR3 coding sequence is TGTGCCAGCAGACCCGGGACAGGGGCATATAATTCACCCCTCCACTTT.

The chain combines TRBV27 with TRBJ2-7, with 11 bases aligning to TRBD1. Losses at the gene ends were 5 bases for V and 11 bases for J; bases not matched to a gene: 14. The CDR3 has 15 amino acids. Germline lookup yields CDR1 MNHEY and CDR2 SMNVEV (reference sequence). The CDR3 nucleotides read TGTGCCAGCAGTACTCTCCCCGGGACAGGGGGTGGGGAGTACTTC. It is translated as CASSTLPGTGGGEYF.

This sequence joins TRBV5-1 and TRBJ1-2; D remains unclear. The CDR3 runs to 15 residues. Trimming cost V 0 bases and J 0 bases, with 9 bases left between them. From germline, CDR1 is SGHRS and CDR2 YFSETQ. This CDR3 reads CASSLGFTANYGYTF. The CDR3 DNA reads as TGCGCCAGCAGCTTGGGGTTCACTGCTAACTATGGCTACACCTTC.

This chain joins TRBV27 and TRBJ2-7; 10 bases are a match to TRBD2. This CDR3 has 15 residues. In germline, CDR1 is MNHEY, CDR2 SMNVEV (reference sequence). Trimming removed 8 bases from V and 6 bases from J; junction bases left unmatched: 13. The CDR3 sequence is CASRISGLAFSEQYF. The CDR3 DNA follows: TGTGCCAGCCGAATCTCGGGACTAGCGTTTTCCGAGCAGTACTTC.

Written as DNA, the CDR3 is TGCGCCAGCAGCCCGACCCAGGGGGCTCCTGGAAACACCATATATTTT. The encoded protein is CASSPTQGAPGNTIYF. This chain links TRBV5-1 with TRBJ1-3; the match to TRBD1 covers 8 bases. The CDR3 spans 16 residues. CDR1 and CDR2 (germline): SGHRS, YFSETQ. V trimming: 4 bases; J trimming: 2 bases; junction bases outside the gene matches: 8. The complete variable domain, with remaining parts taken from reference TRBV5-1 and TRBJ1-3, reads KAGVTQTPRYLIKTRGQQVTLSCSPISGHRSVSWYQQTPGQGLQFLFEYFSETQRNKGNFPGRFSGRQFSNSRSEMNVSTLELGDSALYLCASSPTQGAPGNTIYFGEGSWLTVV.

The chain is built from TRBV6-6 and TRBJ1-1; tentative D call: TRBD1 (6 bases). Between the trimmed V and J ends, which lost 6 bases and 0 bases, there was a span of 11 bases. The CDR3 consists of 14 residues. CDR1 and CDR2 (germline): MNHNY, SVGAGI (reference sequence). The CDR3 region has the DNA TGTGCCAGCAGCCAAGACAGGATGAACACTGAAGCTTTCTTT. This codes for CASSQDRMNTEAFF.

The rearrangement links TRBV24-1 to TRBJ1-1; 7 bases align to TRBD1. Trimming at V came to 3 bases and at J to 1 base, leaving 4 bases not matched to a gene. CDR1 and CDR2 from the germline V gene are KGHDR and SFDVKD. The CDR3 totals 15 residues. The CDR3 DNA reads TGTGCCACCAGTGATCCGGGACAGCCGAACACTGAAGCTTTCTTT. Amino acids: CATSDPGQPNTEAFF.

The gene calls are TRBV6-5 and TRBJ1-6, with 10 bases that match TRBD1. CDR1 MNHEY and CDR2 SVGAGI come from the germline V gene. The CDR3 is made up of 14 amino acids. V shed 5 bases, J shed 11 bases, and the junction held 6 bases outside the gene matches. As DNA, the CDR3 is TGTGCCAGCAGTACAGGGACAGGGGTCGCACCCCTCCACTTT. This encodes CASSTGTGVAPLHF.

This chain links TRBV29-1 with TRBJ1-2; D remains unclear. The CDR3 loop spans 12 amino acids. V was pared by 4 bases and J by 7 bases, with 13 bases between. Germline lookup yields CDR1 SQVTM and CDR2 ANQGSEA. In DNA form, the CDR3 reads TGCAGCGTTGTGCGGGATCTAGCTGGCTACACCTTC. It specifies CSVVRDLAGYTF.